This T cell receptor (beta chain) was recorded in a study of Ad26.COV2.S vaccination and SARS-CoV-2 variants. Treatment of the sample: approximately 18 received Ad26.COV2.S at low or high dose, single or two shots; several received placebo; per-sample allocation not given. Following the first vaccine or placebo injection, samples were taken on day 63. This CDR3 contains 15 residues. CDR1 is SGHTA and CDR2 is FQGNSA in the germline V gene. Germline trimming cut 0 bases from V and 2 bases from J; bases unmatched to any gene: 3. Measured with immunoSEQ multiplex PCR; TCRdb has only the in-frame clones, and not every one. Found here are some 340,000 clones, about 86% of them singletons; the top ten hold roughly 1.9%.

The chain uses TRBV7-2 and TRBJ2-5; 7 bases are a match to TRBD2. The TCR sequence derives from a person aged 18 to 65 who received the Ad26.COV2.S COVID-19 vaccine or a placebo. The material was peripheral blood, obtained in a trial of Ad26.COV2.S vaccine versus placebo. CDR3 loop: CASSLAGTTQETQYF. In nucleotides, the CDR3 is TGTGCCAGCAGCTTAGCCGGGACTACTCAAGAGACCCAGTACTTC.